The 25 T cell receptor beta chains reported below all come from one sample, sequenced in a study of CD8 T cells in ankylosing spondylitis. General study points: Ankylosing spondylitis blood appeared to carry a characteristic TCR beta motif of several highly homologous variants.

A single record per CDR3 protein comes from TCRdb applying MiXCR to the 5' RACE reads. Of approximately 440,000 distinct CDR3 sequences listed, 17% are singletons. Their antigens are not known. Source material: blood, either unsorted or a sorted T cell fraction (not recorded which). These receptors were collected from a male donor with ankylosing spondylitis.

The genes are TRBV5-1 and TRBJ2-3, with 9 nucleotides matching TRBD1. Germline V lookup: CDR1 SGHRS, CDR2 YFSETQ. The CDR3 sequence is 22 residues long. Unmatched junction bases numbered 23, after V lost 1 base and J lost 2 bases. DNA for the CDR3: TGCGCCAGCAGCTTGCTATATGAAGCCACTCCCCTCCGGGACAGGGTCACAGATACGCAGTATTTT. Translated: CASSLLYEATPLRDRVTDTQYF.

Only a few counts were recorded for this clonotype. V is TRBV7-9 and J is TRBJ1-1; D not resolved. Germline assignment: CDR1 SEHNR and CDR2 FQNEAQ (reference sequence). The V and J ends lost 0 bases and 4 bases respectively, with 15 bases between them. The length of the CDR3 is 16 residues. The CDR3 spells CASSLAFVVRVTEAFF. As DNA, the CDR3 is TGTGCCAGCAGCTTAGCCTTTGTCGTCCGAGTCACTGAAGCTTTCTTT.

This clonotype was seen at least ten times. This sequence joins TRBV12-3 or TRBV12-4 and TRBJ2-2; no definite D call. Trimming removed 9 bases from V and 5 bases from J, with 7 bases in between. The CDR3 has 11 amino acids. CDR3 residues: CASKETGELFF. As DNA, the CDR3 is TGTGCCAGTAAGGAGACCGGGGAGCTGTTTTTT.

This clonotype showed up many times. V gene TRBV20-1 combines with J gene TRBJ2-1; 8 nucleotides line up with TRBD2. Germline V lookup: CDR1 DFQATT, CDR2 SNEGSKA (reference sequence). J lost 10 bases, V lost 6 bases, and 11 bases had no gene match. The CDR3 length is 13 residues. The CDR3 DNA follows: TGCAGTGCCGAGGGGCCCACTAGCGGCGAGCAGTTCTTC. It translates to CSAEGPTSGEQFF.

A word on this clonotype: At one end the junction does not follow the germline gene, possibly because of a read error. CDR3 nucleotide sequence: TGTGCCAGCAGCCGAGCTACAACTCTTCCCGGCTTC. This encodes CASSRATTLPGF. V gene TRBV2 combines with J gene TRBJ1-2; D call uncertain. The germline V gene has CDR1 SNHLY and CDR2 FYNNEI. CDR3 length: 12 residues.

The CDR3 loop reads CSARDAGMGTDTQYF. For the CDR3, the DNA is TGCAGTGCTAGAGATGCGGGGATGGGCACAGATACGCAGTATTTT. The chain employs TRBV20-1 and TRBJ2-3; maybe TRBD2 (6 bases). V was cut by 0 bases and J by 1 base, with 11 bases left in between. Germline V lookup: CDR1 DFQATT, CDR2 SNEGSKA (reference sequence). CDR3 length: 15 amino acids.

The CDR3 DNA is TGTGCCAGCTCACCGCAGGGGGCCCTCGAGCAGTACTTC. It is translated as CASSPQGALEQYF. The chain joins TRBV18 to TRBJ2-7; TRBD1 aligns across 8 bases. After removal of 3 bases from V and 6 bases from J, the junction contained 4 bases not matched to a gene. The CDR3 is 13 residues long. CDR1 and CDR2 from the germline V gene are KGHSH and LQKENI. Full variable domain (outside the CDR3, taken from reference TRBV18 and TRBJ2-7): NAGVMQNPRHLVRRRGQEARLRCSPMKGHSHVYWYRQLPEEGLKFMVYLQKENIIDESGMPKERFSAEFPKEGPSILRIQQVVRGDSAAYFCASSPQGALEQYFGPGTRLTVT.

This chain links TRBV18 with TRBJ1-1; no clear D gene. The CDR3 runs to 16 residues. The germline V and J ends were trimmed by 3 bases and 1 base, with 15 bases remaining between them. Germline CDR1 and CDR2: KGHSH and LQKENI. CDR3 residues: CASSPTGVSGNTEAFF. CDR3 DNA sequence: TGTGCCAGCTCACCGACCGGGGTGTCGGGGAACACTGAAGCTTTCTTT.

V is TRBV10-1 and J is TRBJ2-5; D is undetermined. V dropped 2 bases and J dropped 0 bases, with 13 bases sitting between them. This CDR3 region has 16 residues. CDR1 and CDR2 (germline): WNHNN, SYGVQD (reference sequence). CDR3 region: CASSEHSTKYQETQYF. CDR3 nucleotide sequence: TGCGCCAGCAGTGAGCACAGCACGAAGTACCAAGAGACCCAGTACTTC.

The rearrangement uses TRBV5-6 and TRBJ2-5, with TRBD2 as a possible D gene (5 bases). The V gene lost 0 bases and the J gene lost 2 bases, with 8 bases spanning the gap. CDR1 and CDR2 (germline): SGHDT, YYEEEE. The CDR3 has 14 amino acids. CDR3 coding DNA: TGTGCCAGCAGCTTGGTGAGGGTTCAAGAGACCCAGTACTTC. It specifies CASSLVRVQETQYF. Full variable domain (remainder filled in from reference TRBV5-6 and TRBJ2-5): DAGVTQSPTHLIKTRGQQVTLRCSPKSGHDTVSWYQQALGQGPQFIFQYYEEEERQRGNFPDRFSGHQFPNYSSELNVNALLLGDSALYLCASSLVRVQETQYFGPGTRLLVL.

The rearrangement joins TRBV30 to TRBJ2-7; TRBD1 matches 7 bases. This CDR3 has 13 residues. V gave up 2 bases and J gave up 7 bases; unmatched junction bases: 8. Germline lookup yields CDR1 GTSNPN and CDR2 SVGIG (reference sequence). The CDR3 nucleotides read TGTGCCTGGAGTCGGACGGCCAGGGGGGAGCAGTACTTC. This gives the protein CAWSRTARGEQYF. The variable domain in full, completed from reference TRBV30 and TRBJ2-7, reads SQTIHQWPATLVQPVGSPLSLECTVEGTSNPNLYWYRQAAGRGLQLLFYSVGIGQISSEVPQNLSASRPQDRQFILSSKKLLLSDSGFYLCAWSRTARGEQYFGPGTRLTVT.

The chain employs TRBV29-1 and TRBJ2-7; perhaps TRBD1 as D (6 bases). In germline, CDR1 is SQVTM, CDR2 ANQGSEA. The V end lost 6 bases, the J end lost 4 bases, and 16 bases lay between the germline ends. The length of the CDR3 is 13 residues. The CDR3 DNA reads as TGCAGCGTATCAGCTGGGGGCGGGTACGAGCAGTACTTC. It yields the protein CSVSAGGGYEQYF.

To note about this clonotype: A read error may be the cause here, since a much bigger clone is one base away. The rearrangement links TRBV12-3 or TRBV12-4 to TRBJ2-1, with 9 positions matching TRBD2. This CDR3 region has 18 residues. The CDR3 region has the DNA TGTGCCAGCTGTTTAGCGCTATCGGGCGGGAGGGCCAGAAATGAGCAGTTCTTC. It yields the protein CASCLALSGGRARNEQFF.

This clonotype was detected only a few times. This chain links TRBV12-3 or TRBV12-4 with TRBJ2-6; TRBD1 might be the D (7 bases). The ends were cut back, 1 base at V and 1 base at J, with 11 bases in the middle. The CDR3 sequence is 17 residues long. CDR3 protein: CASSLDRGGSGANVLTF. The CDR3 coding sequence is TGTGCCAGCAGTTTAGACAGGGGAGGTTCTGGGGCCAACGTCCTGACTTTC.

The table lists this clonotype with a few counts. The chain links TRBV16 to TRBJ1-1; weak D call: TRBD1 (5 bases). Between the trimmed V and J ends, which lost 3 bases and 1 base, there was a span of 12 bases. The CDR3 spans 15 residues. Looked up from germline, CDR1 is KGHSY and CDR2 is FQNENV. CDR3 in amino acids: CASSHNLGGNTEAFF. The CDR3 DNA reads TGTGCCAGCAGCCATAACCTGGGGGGGAACACTGAAGCTTTCTTT.

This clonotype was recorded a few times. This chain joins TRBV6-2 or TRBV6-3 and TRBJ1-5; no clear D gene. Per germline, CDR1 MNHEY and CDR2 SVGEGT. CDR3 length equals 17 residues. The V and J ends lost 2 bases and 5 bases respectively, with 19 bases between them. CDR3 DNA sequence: TGTGCCAGCAGTTACACCCGTGACCGGGGAATCGATCAGCCCCAGCATTTT. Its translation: CASSYTRDRGIDQPQHF.

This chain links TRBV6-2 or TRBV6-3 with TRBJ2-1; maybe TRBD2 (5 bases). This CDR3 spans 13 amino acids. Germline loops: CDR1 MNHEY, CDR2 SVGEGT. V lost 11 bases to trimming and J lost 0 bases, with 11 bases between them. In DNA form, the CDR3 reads TGTGCCGCGAGGGAGAGCTCCTACAATGAGCAGTTCTTC. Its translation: CAARESSYNEQFF.

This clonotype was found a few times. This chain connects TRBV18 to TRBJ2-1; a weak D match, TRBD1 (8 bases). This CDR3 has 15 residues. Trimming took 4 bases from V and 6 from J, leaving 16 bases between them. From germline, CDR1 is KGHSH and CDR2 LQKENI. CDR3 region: CASSHRTGRANEQFF. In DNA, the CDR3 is TGTGCCAGCTCACATCGGACAGGGAGGGCCAATGAGCAGTTCTTC.

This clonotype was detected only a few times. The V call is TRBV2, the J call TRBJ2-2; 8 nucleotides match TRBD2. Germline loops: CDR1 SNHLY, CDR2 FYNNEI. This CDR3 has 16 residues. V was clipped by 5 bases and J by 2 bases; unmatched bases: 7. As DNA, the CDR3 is TGTGCCAGCAGTCCCAGCGGGGGCCCCAACACCGGGGAGCTGTTTTTT. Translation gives CASSPSGGPNTGELFF.

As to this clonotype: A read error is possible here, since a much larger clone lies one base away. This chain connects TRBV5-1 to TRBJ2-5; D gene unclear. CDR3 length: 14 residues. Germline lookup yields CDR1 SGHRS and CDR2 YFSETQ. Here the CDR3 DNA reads TGCGCCAGCAGCTTCTCCGTGCACCAAGAGACCCAGAACTTC. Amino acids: CASSFSVHQETQNF.

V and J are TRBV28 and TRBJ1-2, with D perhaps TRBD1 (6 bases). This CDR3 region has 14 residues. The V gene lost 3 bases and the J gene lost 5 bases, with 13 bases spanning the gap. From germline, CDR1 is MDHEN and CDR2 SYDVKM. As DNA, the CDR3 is TGTGCCAGCAGTTTCACAGGGCATGAATATGGCTACACCTTC. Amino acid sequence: CASSFTGHEYGYTF.

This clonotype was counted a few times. The CDR3 DNA reads TGTGCCAGCTCCGTGAGGCGGGAAGGAAACAATGAGCAGTTCTTC. This gives the protein CASSVRREGNNEQFF. The rearrangement links TRBV2 to TRBJ2-1; possible D gene TRBD2, 6 bases. The CDR3 has 15 residues. Germline values: CDR1 SNHLY, CDR2 FYNNEI. Trimming stripped 8 bases from V and 5 bases from J, with 19 bases between.

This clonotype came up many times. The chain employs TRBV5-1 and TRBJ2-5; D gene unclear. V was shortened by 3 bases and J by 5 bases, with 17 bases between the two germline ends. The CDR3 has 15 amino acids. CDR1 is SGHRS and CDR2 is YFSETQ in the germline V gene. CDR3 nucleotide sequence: TGCGCCAGCAGCTCAGACACCGCCAAAGCGGAGACCCAGTACTTC. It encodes CASSSDTAKAETQYF.

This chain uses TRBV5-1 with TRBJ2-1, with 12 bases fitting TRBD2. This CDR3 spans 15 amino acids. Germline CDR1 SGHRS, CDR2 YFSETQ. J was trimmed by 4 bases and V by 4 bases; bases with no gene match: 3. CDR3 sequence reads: CASSPSGGGYNEQFF. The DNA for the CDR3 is TGCGCCAGCAGCCCTAGCGGGGGGGGATACAATGAGCAGTTCTTC.

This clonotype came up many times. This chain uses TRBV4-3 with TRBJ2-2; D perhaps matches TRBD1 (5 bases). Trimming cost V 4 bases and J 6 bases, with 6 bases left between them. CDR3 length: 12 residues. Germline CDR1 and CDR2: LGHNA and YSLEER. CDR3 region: CASSPRAGELFF. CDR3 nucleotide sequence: TGCGCCAGCAGCCCCAGGGCCGGGGAGCTGTTTTTT.